The 10 T cell receptor beta chains given below trace back to one sample, sequenced in a study of graft-versus-host responses after intestinal transplantation. These receptors' targets are unknown. TCRdb keeps only in-frame clones here, not all; method: immunoSEQ multiplex PCR. This sample yields 70,000 to 75,000 clones, of which approximately 88% are seen a single time; roughly 2.5% belongs to the top ten. Sequencing used unstimulated CD8+ T cells sorted from spleen or lymph node cells, obtained before intestinal transplant. These receptors were taken from a human donor who received an intestinal transplant.

The gene calls are TRBV7-9 and TRBJ2-1; D perhaps matches TRBD2 (5 bases). Trimming stripped 11 bases from V and 8 bases from J, with 16 bases between. Germline assignment: CDR1 SEHNR and CDR2 FQNEAQ (reference sequence). CDR3 length: 12 residues. CDR3 sequence reads: CASHKGVDEQFF. The CDR3 DNA is TGTGCCTCCCACAAGGGAGTCGATGAGCAGTTCTTC.

In DNA, the CDR3 is TGTGCCATCAGTGAGGTGAGCAGGTTGAACACTGAAGCTTTCTTT. It encodes CAISEVSRLNTEAFF. This chain joins TRBV10-3 and TRBJ1-1; the D is unclear. The CDR3 runs 15 residues. Per germline, CDR1 ENHRY and CDR2 SYGVKD. Trimming took off 2 bases at V and 0 bases at J, with 10 bases between the two ends.

J is TRBJ2-7 and V is TRBV27; TRBD1 matches 11 bases. From germline, CDR1 is MNHEY and CDR2 SMNVEV (reference sequence). The V and J ends lost 3 bases and 4 bases, in that order; junction bases with no gene match: 2. The CDR3 consists of 14 residues. CDR3 sequence (DNA): TGTGCCAGCAGTTTGGGACAGGGGGGATACGAGCAGTACTTC. Translating gives CASSLGQGGYEQYF.

The chain links TRBV11-3 to TRBJ2-2; TRBD2 matches at 8 bases. The CDR3 has 12 amino acids. The germline CDR1 and CDR2 sequences are SGHNT and YENEEA. Trimming removed 10 bases from V and 7 bases from J; junction bases left unmatched: 5. The chain's CDR3 is CAIAGGNGELFF. Written as DNA, the CDR3 is TGTGCCATCGCGGGGGGCAACGGGGAGCTGTTTTTT.

V and J are TRBV7-6 and TRBJ2-7, with D possibly matching TRBD1 (6 bases). V was pared by 0 bases and J by 9 bases, with 12 bases between. Germline-derived CDR1 and CDR2 are SGHVS and FNYEAQ. The CDR3 is 13 amino acids. The CDR3 DNA reads as TGTGCCAGCAGCTTAGCGCTCAGGGGAAGGCAGTACTTC. Its protein product is CASSLALRGRQYF.

The chain has TRBV18 and TRBJ1-5; 7 nucleotides line up with TRBD1. CDR1 is KGHSH and CDR2 is LQKENI in the germline V gene. The CDR3 has 18 amino acids. V trimming: 5 bases; J trimming: 4 bases; junction bases outside the gene matches: 17. CDR3: CASSLGGQWAGDNQPQHF. CDR3 coding DNA: TGTGCCAGCTCATTGGGGGGACAGTGGGCAGGCGATAATCAGCCCCAGCATTTT.

The chain is built from TRBV5-1 and TRBJ1-1; tentative D call: TRBD1 (5 bases). V lost 4 bases, J lost 6 bases, and 25 bases lay in between. Germline CDR1 SGHRS, CDR2 YFSETQ. CDR3 length equals 17 residues. DNA for the CDR3: TGCGCCAGCAGCGTGGTGGGGTTACAGGCCGATTTTTCTGAAGCTTTCTTT. Translation: CASSVVGLQADFSEAFF. Full variable domain (rest looked up from reference TRBV5-1 and TRBJ1-1): KAGVTQTPRYLIKTRGQQVTLSCSPISGHRSVSWYQQTPGQGLQFLFEYFSETQRNKGNFPGRFSGRQFSNSRSEMNVSTLELGDSALYLCASSVVGLQADFSEAFFGQGTRLTVV.

The chain couples TRBV6-5 to TRBJ2-2; weak D call: TRBD1 (7 bases). V shed 8 bases and J shed 6 bases, with 16 bases lying between them. Germline assignment: CDR1 MNHEY and CDR2 SVGAGI. CDR3 length: 14 amino acids. For the CDR3, the DNA is TGTGCCAGCGCGTGGAGGGGGCGCCCCGGGGAGCTGTTTTTT. Translating gives CASAWRGRPGELFF.

This chain joins TRBV7-9 and TRBJ1-4; possibly TRBD1 for D (5 bases). CDR3 size: 16 residues. Trimming removed 6 bases from V and 8 bases from J, with 22 bases in between. Germline V gene data show CDR1 as SEHNR and CDR2 as FQNEAQ (reference sequence). For the CDR3, the DNA is TGTGCCAGCAGTCCCCCGCGAGGAGGGGATCACGAAAAACTGTTTTTT. Its translation: CASSPPRGGDHEKLFF.

The V gene is TRBV28, the J gene TRBJ1-2, with 7 bases matching TRBD1. CDR1 is MDHEN, CDR2 SYDVKM, per germline. The CDR3 is made up of 14 amino acids. V trimming: 7 bases; J trimming: 5 bases; junction bases outside the gene matches: 10. The CDR3 DNA follows: TGTGCCAGCACCCGAGGACAGGCCTTATATGGCTACACCTTC. Encoded protein: CASTRGQALYGYTF.